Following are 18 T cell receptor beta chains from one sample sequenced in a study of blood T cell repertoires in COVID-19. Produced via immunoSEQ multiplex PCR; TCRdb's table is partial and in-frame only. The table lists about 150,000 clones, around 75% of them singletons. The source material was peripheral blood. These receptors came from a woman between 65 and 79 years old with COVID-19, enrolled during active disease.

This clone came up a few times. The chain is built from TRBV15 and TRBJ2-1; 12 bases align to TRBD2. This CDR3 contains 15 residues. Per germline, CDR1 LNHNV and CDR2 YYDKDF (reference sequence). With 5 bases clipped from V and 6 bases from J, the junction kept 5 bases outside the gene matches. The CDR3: CATSPGTSGFNEQFF. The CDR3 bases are TGTGCCACCAGCCCCGGGACTAGCGGGTTCAATGAGCAGTTCTTC.

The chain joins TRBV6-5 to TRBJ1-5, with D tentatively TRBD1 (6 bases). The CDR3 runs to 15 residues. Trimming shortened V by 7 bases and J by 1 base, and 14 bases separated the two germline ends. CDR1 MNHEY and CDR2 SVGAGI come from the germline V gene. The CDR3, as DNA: TGTGCCAGCAAGTTTTCACAGGGCAGCAATCAGCCCCAGCATTTT. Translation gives CASKFSQGSNQPQHF.

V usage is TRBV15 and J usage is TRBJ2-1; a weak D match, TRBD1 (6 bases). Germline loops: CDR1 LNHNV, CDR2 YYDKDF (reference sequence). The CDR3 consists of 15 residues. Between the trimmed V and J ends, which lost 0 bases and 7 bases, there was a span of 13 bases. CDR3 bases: TGTGCCACCAGCAGAGATAAAGGACAGCAGAATGAGCAGTTCTTC. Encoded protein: CATSRDKGQQNEQFF.

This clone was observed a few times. Here the CDR3 reads CASSLQGLAYNEQFF. The CDR3 nucleotides are TGCGCCAGCAGCTTGCAGGGGTTGGCCTACAATGAGCAGTTCTTC. V is TRBV5-1 and J is TRBJ2-1, with D possibly matching TRBD1 (6 bases). Trimming stripped 1 base from V and 2 bases from J, with 10 bases between. Per the germline V gene, CDR1 is SGHRS and CDR2 is YFSETQ. This CDR3 is 15 amino acids long.

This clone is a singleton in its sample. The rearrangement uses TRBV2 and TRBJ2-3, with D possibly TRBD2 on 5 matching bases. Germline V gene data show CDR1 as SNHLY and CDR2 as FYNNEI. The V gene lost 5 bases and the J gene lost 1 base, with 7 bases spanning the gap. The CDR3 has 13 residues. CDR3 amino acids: CASSSGRTDTQYF. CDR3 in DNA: TGTGCCAGCAGTAGCGGTCGCACAGATACGCAGTATTTT.

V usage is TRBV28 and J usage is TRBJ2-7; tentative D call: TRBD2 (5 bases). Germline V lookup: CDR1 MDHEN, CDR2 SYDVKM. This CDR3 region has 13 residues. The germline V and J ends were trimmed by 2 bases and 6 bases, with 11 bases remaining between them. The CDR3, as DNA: TGTGCCAGCAGTTTAGGGAGTGATCGCGAGCAGTACTTC. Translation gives CASSLGSDREQYF.

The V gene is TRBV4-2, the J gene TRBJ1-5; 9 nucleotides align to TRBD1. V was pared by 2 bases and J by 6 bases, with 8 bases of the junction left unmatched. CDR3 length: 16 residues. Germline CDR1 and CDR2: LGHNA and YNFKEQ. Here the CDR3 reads CASSQPQGAGGQPQHF. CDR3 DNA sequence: TGTGCCAGCAGCCAACCACAGGGGGCCGGGGGTCAGCCCCAGCATTTT.

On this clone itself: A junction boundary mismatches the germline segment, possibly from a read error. DNA of the CDR3: TGTGCCAGCAGCCAAGATTCCGCGAACCGGGACAGGGAGGTTTTC. This encodes CASSQDSANRDREVF. V usage is TRBV4-2 and J usage is TRBJ1-2; TRBD1 agrees at 9 bases. The CDR3 length is 15 residues. The germline V gene has CDR1 LGHNA and CDR2 YNFKEQ.

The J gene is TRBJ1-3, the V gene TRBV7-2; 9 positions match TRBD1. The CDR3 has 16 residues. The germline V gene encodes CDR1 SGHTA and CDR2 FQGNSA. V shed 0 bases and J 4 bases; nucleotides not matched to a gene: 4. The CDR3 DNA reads TGTGCCAGCAGCTTAGCGGGACAGGGTTTCGGAAACACCATATATTTT. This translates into CASSLAGQGFGNTIYF.

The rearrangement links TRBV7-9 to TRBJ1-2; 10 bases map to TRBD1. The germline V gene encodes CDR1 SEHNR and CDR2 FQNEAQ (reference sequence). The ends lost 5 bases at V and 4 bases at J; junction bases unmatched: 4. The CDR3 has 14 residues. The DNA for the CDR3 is TGTGCCAGCAGCACCGGACAGGGGGGCTATGGCTACACCTTC. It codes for CASSTGQGGYGYTF. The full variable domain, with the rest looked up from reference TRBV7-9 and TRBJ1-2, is DTGVSQNPRHKITKRGQNVTFRCDPISEHNRLYWYRQTLGQGPEFLTYFQNEAQLEKSRLLSDRFSAERPKGSFSTLEIQRTEQGDSAMYLCASSTGQGGYGYTFGSGTRLTVV.

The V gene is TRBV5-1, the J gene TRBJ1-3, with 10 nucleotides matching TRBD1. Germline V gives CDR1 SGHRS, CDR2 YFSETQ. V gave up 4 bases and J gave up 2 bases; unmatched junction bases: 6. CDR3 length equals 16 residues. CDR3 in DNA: TGCGCCAGCAGCAATTCGGGACAGGGGACTGGAAACACCATATATTTT. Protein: CASSNSGQGTGNTIYF.

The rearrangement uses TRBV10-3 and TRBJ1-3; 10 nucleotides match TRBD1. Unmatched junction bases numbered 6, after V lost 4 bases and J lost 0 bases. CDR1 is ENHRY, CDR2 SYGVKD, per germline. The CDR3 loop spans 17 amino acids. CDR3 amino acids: CAISGGQGHVSGNTIYF. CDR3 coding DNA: TGTGCCATCAGTGGGGGACAGGGGCACGTCTCTGGAAACACCATATATTTT.

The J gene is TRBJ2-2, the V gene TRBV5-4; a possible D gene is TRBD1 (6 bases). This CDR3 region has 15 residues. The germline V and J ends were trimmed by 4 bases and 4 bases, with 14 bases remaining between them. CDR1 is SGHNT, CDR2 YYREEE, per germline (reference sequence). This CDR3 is CASSPDSLPTGELFF. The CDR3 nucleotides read TGTGCCAGCAGCCCGGACAGCTTACCCACCGGGGAGCTGTTTTTT.

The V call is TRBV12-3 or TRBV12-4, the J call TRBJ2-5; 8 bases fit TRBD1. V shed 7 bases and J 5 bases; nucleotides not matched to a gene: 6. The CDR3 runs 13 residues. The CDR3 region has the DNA TGTGCCAGCACCAAGGACAGGGCGGAGACCCAGTACTTC. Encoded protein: CASTKDRAETQYF.

In DNA, the CDR3 is TGTGCCAGCAGCCCACACGGACAGGGGGCAAATGAGCAGTTCTTC. Its translation: CASSPHGQGANEQFF. The chain is built from TRBV7-9 and TRBJ2-1, with 11 bases matching TRBD1. After removal of 5 bases from V and 7 bases from J, the junction contained 7 bases not matched to a gene. CDR1 is SEHNR, CDR2 FQNEAQ, per germline (reference sequence). This CDR3 comprises 15 residues. Drawing the rest from reference TRBV7-9 and TRBJ2-1, the complete variable domain is DTGVSQNPRHKITKRGQNVTFRCDPISEHNRLYWYRQTLGQGPEFLTYFQNEAQLEKSRLLSDRFSAERPKGSFSTLEIQRTEQGDSAMYLCASSPHGQGANEQFFGPGTRLTVL.

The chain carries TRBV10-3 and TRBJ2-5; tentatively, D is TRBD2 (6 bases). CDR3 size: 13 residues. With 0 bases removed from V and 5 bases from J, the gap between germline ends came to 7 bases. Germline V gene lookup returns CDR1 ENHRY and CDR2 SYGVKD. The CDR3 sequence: CAISESGRETQYF. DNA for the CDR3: TGTGCCATCAGTGAGTCGGGGAGGGAGACCCAGTACTTC.

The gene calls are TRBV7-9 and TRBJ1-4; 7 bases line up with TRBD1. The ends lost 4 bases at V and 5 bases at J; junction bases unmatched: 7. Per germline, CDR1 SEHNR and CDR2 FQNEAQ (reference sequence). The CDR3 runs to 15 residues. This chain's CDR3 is CASSSGTARNEKLFF. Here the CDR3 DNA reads TGTGCCAGCAGCTCAGGGACAGCGAGAAATGAAAAACTGTTTTTT.

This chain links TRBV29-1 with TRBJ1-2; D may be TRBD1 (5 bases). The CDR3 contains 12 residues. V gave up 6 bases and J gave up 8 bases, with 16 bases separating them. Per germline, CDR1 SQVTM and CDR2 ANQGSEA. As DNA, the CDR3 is TGCAGCGTCCTAAGGTGGGGCCAGGGCTACACCTTC. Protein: CSVLRWGQGYTF. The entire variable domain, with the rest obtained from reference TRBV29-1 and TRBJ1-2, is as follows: SAVISQKPSRDICQRGTSLTIQCQVDSQVTMMFWYRQQPGQSLTLIATANQGSEATYESGFVIDKFPISRPNLTFSTLTVSNMSPEDSSIYLCSVLRWGQGYTFGSGTRLTVV.